This note documents a single T cell receptor (beta chain) sequence. This clonotype was detected only a few times. This receptor's antigen is unknown. Base qualities are not provided; no much larger clone lies one nucleotide away. The data derive from a study of post-analysis software for immune sequencing data (dated by TCRdb to between 2014 and 2016). Background on the whole study: Recorded disease courses included relapsing-remitting, secondary progressive and progressive-relapsing multiple sclerosis, with some patients lacking subtype annotation. A subset of samples was prepared in parallel using single-end sample barcoding, then pooled and co-amplified after Illumina adapter ligation. The patient repertoires were compared against approximately eleven previously published healthy control repertoires obtained from donors aged about 6 to 26 years. What the work shows at the level of the full study, not this receptor alone: The control group was slightly older than the multiple sclerosis patient group. Strong co-clustering of samples prepared in the same batch was shown by direct clustering with F measure, prompting a batch-effect correction. A handful of TRBV segments, including TRBV5-6, TRBV5-1 and TRBV20-1, were significantly more frequent in patients than controls. Compared with controls, multiple sclerosis patients had significantly lower normalized Chao1 diversity, a finding suggesting substantial peripheral T-cell clonal expansion.

TCR beta repertoires were profiled from peripheral blood of 13 young patients with multiple sclerosis to demonstrate the VDJtools post-analysis software. Multiple sclerosis patients were children and adolescents aged roughly 6 to 15 years. To prepare the library, PCR was applied. Instrument on record: Illumina HiSeq 2500. To reduce PCR and sequencing biases, unique molecular identifiers were built into the TCR beta cDNA libraries. Some 500,000 cDNA molecules were obtained for every 1 to 10 million input T cells, so each molecule roughly corresponded to one T cell. The patient libraries were prepared and sequenced with the same protocol used for the earlier healthy control dataset. Within a given batch, samples were prepared together, multiplexed and sequenced on the same HiSeq lane. Per the source publication's procedure: MIGEC handled the raw barcoded reads, throwing out single-read molecular identifier groups before consensus assembly and CDR3 extraction. Clonotype tables were post-analysed with VDJtools, and diversity was normalized by down-sampling all datasets to the smallest sample size. In repertoire overlap clustering, CDR3 amino acid sequences, but not nucleotide sequences, were matched to correct batch-related cross-sample contamination. TCRdb passed the public sequencing reads through fastp at Q25 and MiXCR, retaining productive beta sequences. Each entry merges the rows of one CDR3 protein and shows their most common DNA and genes. These V and J calls rely on TCRdb rather than the paper's analysis. This sample is represented by 380,000 or so distinct CDR3 sequences; approximately 33% of them were singletons. Roughly an eighth of the sample goes to the ten largest clones.

Measured from the cysteine to the phenylalanine, the CDR3 is 15 residues long. Kept here is only the CDR3 DNA, which spans 45 bases and is read in frame from base 1. V is pruned by 4 bases and J by 2 bases, leaving 4 bases of the junction without a gene match. Taken from the germline V gene, the CDR1 and CDR2 loops are MNHNS and SASEGT. Sequencing used blood. The V gene is TRBV6-1 and the J gene is TRBJ1-5; the junction holds 8 bases that match TRBD1. This TCR was sampled from a girl under 18 with multiple sclerosis. The DNA is as follows: TGTGCCAGCAGTGCCGGGACAGGACGCAATCAGCCCCAGCATTTT. This gives the protein CASSAGTGRNQPQHF.